This paragraph covers one T cell receptor (beta chain) sequence. Its antigen is unknown. In this CDR3 the conserved last residue, phenylalanine or tryptophan, is missing, so a read error is likely. RNA was extracted from bulk tissue without any cell sorting. This non-tumor lung sample came from over 3 cm beyond the tumor edge. The data originate from a study of tumor and adjacent non-tumor tissue in lung cancer. A modified ARM-PCR protocol with three rounds of nested PCR amplified TCRbeta. TCRdb ran MiXCR on the multiplex PCR reads and lists one entry per CDR3 protein. The sample has approximately 120,000 distinct CDR3 sequences; roughly two thirds are singletons. Germline V gene data show CDR1 as SGHAT and CDR2 as FQDESV (reference sequence). The CDR3 is 14 residues long. Findings of the study overall: In normal lung, the top 100 clones were significantly more dominant than in tumor.

This TCR was recovered from a man aged 55 to 69 with non-small cell lung cancer. The sequencing input was distant non-tumor lung tissue. The V and J genes are TRBV11-1 and TRBJ2-5, with D perhaps assigned TRBD1 or TRBD2 (5 bases each). The CDR3 DNA is TGTGCCGGCAGATACCAGAGGGGAACAGAGACCCAGTACTTG. Protein product: CAGRYQRGTETQYL.